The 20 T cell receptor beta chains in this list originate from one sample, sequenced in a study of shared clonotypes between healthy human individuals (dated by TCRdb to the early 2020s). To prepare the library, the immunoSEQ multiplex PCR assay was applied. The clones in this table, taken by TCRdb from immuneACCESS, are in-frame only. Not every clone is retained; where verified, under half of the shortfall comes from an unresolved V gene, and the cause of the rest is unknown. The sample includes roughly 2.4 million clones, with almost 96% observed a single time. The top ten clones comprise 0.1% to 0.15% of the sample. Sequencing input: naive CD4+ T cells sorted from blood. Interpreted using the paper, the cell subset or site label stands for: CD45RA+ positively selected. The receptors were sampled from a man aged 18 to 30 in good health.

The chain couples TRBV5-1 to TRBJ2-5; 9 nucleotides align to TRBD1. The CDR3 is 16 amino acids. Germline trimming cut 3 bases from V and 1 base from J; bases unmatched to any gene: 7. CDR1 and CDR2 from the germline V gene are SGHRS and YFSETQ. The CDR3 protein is CASSSGQGNLQETQYF. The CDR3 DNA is TGCGCCAGCAGCTCGGGACAGGGAAACCTCCAAGAGACCCAGTACTTC. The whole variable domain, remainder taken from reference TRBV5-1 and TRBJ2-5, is KAGVTQTPRYLIKTRGQQVTLSCSPISGHRSVSWYQQTPGQGLQFLFEYFSETQRNKGNFPGRFSGRQFSNSRSEMNVSTLELGDSALYLCASSSGQGNLQETQYFGPGTRLLVL.

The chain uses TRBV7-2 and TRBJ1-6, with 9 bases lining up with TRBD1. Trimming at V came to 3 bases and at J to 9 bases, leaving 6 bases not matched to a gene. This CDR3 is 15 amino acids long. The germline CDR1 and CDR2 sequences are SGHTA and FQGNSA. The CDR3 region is CASSFDRGSSSPLHF. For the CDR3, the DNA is TGTGCCAGCAGCTTCGACAGGGGGTCGAGTTCACCCCTCCACTTT.

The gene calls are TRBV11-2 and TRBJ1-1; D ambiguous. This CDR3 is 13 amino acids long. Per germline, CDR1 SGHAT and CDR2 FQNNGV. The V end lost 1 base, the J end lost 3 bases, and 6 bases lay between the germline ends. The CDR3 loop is CASSLVGHTEAFF. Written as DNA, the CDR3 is TGTGCCAGCAGCTTAGTTGGTCACACTGAAGCTTTCTTT.

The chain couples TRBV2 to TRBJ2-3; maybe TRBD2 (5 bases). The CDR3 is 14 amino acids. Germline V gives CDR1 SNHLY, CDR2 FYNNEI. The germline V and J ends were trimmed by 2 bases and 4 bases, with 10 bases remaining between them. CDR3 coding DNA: TGTGCCAGCAGTGAACCTAGCCTCCCAGATACGCAGTATTTT. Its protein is CASSEPSLPDTQYF.

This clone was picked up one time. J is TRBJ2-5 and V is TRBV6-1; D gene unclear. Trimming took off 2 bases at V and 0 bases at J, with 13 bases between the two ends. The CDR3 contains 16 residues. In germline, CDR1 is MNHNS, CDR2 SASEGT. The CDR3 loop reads CASSEFGQSYQETQYF. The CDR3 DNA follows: TGTGCCAGCAGTGAATTTGGGCAGTCTTACCAAGAGACCCAGTACTTC.

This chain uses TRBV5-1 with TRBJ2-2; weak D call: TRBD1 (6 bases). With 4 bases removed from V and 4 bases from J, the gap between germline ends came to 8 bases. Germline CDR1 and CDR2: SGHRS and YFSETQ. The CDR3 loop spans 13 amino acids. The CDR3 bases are TGCGCCAGCAGCACAGGGTTCACCGGGGAGCTGTTTTTT. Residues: CASSTGFTGELFF.

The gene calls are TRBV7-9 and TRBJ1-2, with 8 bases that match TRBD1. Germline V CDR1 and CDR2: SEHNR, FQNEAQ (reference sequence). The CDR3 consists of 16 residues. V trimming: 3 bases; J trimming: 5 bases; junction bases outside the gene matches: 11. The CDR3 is CASSFGGRGPTYGYTF. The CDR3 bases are TGTGCCAGCAGCTTTGGAGGCAGGGGGCCTACTTATGGCTACACCTTC.

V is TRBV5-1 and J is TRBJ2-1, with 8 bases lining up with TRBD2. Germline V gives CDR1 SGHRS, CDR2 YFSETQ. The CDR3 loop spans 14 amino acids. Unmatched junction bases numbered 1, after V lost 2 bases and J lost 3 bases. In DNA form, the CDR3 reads TGCGCCAGCAGCTTTAGCGGGAACTACAATGAGCAGTTCTTC. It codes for CASSFSGNYNEQFF. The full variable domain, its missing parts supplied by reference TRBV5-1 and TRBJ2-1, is KAGVTQTPRYLIKTRGQQVTLSCSPISGHRSVSWYQQTPGQGLQFLFEYFSETQRNKGNFPGRFSGRQFSNSRSEMNVSTLELGDSALYLCASSFSGNYNEQFFGPGTRLTVL.

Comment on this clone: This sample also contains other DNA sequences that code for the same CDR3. The CDR3 region is CASSRDRGYNSPLHF. CDR3 nucleotide sequence: TGCGCCAGCAGCCGAGACAGGGGGTATAATTCACCCCTCCACTTT. The chain links TRBV5-1 to TRBJ1-6; 9 nucleotides agree with TRBD1. CDR3 size: 15 residues. The J segment lost 4 bases and the V segment lost 4 bases, leaving 3 bases of the junction unmatched. Per germline, CDR1 SGHRS and CDR2 YFSETQ.

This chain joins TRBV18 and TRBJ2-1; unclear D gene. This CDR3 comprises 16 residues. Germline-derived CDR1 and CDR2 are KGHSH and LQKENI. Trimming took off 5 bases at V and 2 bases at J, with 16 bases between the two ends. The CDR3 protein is CASSYAHRLAYNEQFF. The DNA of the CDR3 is TGTGCCAGCTCATACGCACACCGCCTAGCCTACAATGAGCAGTTCTTC.

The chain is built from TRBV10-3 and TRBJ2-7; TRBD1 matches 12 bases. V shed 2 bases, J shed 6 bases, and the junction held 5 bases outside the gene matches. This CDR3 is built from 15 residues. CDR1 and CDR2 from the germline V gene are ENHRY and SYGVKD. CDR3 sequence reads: CAISEGGQGATEQYF. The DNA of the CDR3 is TGTGCCATCAGTGAGGGGGGACAGGGGGCGACCGAGCAGTACTTC.

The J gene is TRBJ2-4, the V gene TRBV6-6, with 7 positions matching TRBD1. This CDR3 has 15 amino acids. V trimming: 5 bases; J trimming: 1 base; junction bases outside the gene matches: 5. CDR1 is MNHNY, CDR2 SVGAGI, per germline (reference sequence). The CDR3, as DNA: TGTGCCAGCAGTACCACAGGGGAGGCCAAAAACATTCAGTACTTC. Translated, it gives CASSTTGEAKNIQYF.

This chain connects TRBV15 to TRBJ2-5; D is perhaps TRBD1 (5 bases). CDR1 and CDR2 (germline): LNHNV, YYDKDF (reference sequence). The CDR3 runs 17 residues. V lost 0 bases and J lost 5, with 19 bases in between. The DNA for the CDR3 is TGTGCCACCAGCAGAGATCGAAACAGGCCGTACCGGGAGACCCAGTACTTC. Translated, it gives CATSRDRNRPYRETQYF.

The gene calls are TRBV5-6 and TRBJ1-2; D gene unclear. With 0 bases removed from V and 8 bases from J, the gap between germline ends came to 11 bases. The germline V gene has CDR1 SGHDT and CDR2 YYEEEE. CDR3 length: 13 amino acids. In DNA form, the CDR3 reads TGTGCCAGCAGCTTGGCGGACGGTGGAGGCTACACCTTC. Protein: CASSLADGGGYTF.

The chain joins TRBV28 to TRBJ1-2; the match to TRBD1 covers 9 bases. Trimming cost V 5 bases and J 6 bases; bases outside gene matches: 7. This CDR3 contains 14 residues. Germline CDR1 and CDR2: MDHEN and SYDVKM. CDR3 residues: CASSPGTGIDGYTF. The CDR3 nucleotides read TGTGCCAGCAGTCCCGGGACAGGGATCGATGGCTACACCTTC.

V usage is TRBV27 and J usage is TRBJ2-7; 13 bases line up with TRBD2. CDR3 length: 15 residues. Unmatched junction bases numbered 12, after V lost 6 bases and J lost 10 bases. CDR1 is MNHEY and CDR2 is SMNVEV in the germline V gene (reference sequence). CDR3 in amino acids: CASSQRTSGRKEQYF. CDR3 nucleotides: TGTGCCAGCAGCCAACGGACTAGCGGGAGAAAGGAACAGTACTTC.

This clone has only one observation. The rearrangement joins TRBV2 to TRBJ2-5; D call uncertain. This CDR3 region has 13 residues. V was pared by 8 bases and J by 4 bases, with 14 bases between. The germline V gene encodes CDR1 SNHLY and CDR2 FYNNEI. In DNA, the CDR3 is TGTGCCAGCGGGAAGGATTATGCAGAGACCCAGTACTTC. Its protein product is CASGKDYAETQYF.

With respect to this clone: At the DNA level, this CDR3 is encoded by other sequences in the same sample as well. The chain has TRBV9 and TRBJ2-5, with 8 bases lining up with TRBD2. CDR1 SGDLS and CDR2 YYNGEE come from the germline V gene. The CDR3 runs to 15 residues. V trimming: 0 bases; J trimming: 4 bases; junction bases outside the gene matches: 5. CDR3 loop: CASSVGGRGAETQYF. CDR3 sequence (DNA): TGTGCCAGCAGCGTAGGTGGGCGGGGGGCAGAGACCCAGTACTTC.

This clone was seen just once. The CDR3 bases are TGTGCCTGGAGCAAGACAGGGGGCAGTGAAAAACTGTTTTTT. The encoded protein is CAWSKTGGSEKLFF. The chain carries TRBV30 and TRBJ1-4; TRBD1 aligns across 10 bases. Germline V gene data show CDR1 as GTSNPN and CDR2 as SVGIG (reference sequence). The J segment lost 7 bases and the V segment lost 3 bases, leaving 5 bases of the junction unmatched. CDR3 size: 14 residues.

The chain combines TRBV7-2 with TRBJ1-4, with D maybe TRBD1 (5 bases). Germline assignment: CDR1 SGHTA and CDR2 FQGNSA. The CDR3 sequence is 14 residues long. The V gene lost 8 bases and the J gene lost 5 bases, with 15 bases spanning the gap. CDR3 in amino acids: CASSRGTGNEKLFF. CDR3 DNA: TGTGCCAGCTCCCGGGGGACCGGGAATGAAAAACTGTTTTTT.